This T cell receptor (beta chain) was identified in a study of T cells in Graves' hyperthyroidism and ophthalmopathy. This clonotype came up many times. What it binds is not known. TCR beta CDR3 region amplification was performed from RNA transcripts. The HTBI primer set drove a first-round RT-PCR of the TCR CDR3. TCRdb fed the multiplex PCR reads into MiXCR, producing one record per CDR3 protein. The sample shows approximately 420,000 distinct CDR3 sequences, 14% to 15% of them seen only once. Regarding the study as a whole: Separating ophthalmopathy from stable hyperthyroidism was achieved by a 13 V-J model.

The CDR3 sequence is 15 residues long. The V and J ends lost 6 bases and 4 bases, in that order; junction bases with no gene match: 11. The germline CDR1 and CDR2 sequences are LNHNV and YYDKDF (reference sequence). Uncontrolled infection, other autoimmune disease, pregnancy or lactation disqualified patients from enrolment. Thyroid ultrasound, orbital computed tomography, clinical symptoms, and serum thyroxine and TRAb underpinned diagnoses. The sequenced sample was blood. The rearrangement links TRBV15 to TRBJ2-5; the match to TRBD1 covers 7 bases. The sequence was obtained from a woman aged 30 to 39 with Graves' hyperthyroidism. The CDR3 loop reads CATRGEGAPGETQYF. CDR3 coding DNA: TGTGCCACCAGGGGTGAGGGGGCGCCGGGAGAGACCCAGTACTTC.